This is a list of T cell receptor beta chains from one sample in a study of cytomegalovirus exposure and HLA in healthy donors. Measured with immunoSEQ multiplex PCR; TCRdb has only the in-frame clones, and not every one. The data contain roughly 180,000 clones, over 70% of them singletons. The sample taken for sequencing was PBMCs. All receptors come from a male donor in good health and CMV-seronegative. CDR3s include the opening cysteine and the closing phenylalanine or tryptophan. The order of the fields is V gene, D gene, J gene, clone size, CDR3 protein, CDR3 DNA. D genes are given only for firm matches. The size field is filled for only some rows; it gives once, few, many or a size class.

TRBV7-9	NA	TRBJ2-3	NA	CSSSFTQSTDTQYF	TGTTCCAGCAGCTTCACGCAGAGCACAGATACGCAGTATTTT
TRBV19	NA	TRBJ1-5	NA	CASSIGRGPNSNQPQHF	TGTGCCAGTAGTATAGGTAGGGGCCCTAATAGCAATCAGCCCCAGCATTTT
TRBV6-6	NA	TRBJ1-5	few	CASSPGVPQHF	TGTGCCAGCAGCCCGGGAGTCCCCCAGCATTTT
TRBV6-5	TRBD2	TRBJ2-7	NA	CASREGGSAYEQYF	TGTGCCAGCCGCGAGGGCGGGAGTGCCTACGAGCAGTACTTC
TRBV6-5	NA	TRBJ1-4	few	CASSYRPLRNEKLFF	TGTGCCAGCAGTTACCGCCCCCTGAGGAATGAAAAACTGTTTTTT
TRBV2	NA	TRBJ2-5	once	CASSVGEETQYF	TGTGCCAGCAGTGTTGGGGAGGAGACCCAGTACTTC
TRBV5-4	NA	TRBJ1-3	few	CASSLSGSGNTIYF	TGTGCCAGCAGCTTGTCGGGGTCTGGAAACACCATATATTTT
TRBV11-2	TRBD1	TRBJ1-5	NA	CASSLGQGEQPQHF	TGTGCCAGCAGCTTGGGACAGGGAGAGCAGCCCCAGCATTTT
TRBV2	TRBD2	TRBJ2-1	NA	CASSGRSGRAYNEQFF	TGTGCCAGCAGTGGACGAAGCGGGAGAGCCTACAATGAGCAGTTCTTC
TRBV9	NA	TRBJ1-2	NA	CASSVRPMEGGYTF	TGTGCCAGCAGCGTAAGACCAATGGAGGGTGGCTACACCTTC
TRBV4-3	NA	TRBJ2-3	NA	CASSLSSTDTQYF	TGCGCCAGCAGCCTCTCTAGCACAGATACGCAGTATTTT
TRBV28	TRBD1	TRBJ2-7	NA	CASTEGQSTYEQYF	TGTGCCAGCACCGAGGGACAGTCAACCTACGAGCAGTACTTC
TRBV9	TRBD2	TRBJ2-1	NA	CASNPGWGGYNEQFF	TGTGCCAGCAACCCTGGGTGGGGGGGTTACAATGAGCAGTTCTTC
TRBV11-1	NA	TRBJ2-1	few	CASSLSSYNEQFF	TGTGCCAGCAGCTTGAGCTCCTACAATGAGCAGTTCTTC
TRBV2	TRBD1	TRBJ2-1	NA	CASRVRGLAEQFF	TGTGCCAGCAGGGTCAGGGGGCTTGCTGAGCAGTTCTTC
TRBV5-1	NA	TRBJ2-4	NA	CASSLGSSAKNIQYF	TGCGCCAGCAGCTTGGGTTCGTCGGCCAAAAACATTCAGTACTTC
TRBV6-5	NA	TRBJ2-3	NA	CASSSLSIGDTQYF	TGTGCCAGCAGTTCCCTATCAATCGGAGATACGCAGTATTTT
TRBV2	TRBD1	TRBJ2-1	NA	CASALTGNEQFF	TGTGCCAGCGCTCTGACAGGGAATGAGCAGTTCTTC
TRBV7-9	NA	TRBJ1-5	NA	CASSSLGEVQPQHF	TGTGCCAGCAGCTCCCTGGGCGAAGTGCAGCCCCAGCATTTT
TRBV6-5	TRBD1	TRBJ2-7	NA	CASSRGTGGLSEQYF	TGTGCCAGCAGCCGCGGGACAGGGGGGCTTTCCGAGCAGTACTTC
TRBV4-3	TRBD2	TRBJ2-1	NA	CASSLGLAGGVLRNEQFF	TGCGCCAGCAGCTTGGGACTAGCGGGAGGGGTTCTAAGGAATGAGCAGTTCTTC
TRBV6-6	TRBD1	TRBJ1-3	few	CASRHRGAGNTIYF	TGTGCCAGCAGACACAGGGGGGCTGGAAACACCATATATTTT
TRBV30	TRBD1	TRBJ1-1	NA	CAWSVNRGTEAFF	TGTGCCTGGAGTGTAAACAGGGGCACTGAAGCTTTCTTT
TRBV18	NA	TRBJ2-3	few	CASSPEVGSDTQYF	TGTGCCAGCTCACCGGAGGTCGGGTCAGATACGCAGTATTTT
TRBV15	NA	TRBJ1-3	NA	CATSQQGRFSGNTIYF	TGTGCCACCAGCCAACAGGGCCGCTTCTCTGGAAACACCATATATTTT
TRBV15	NA	TRBJ1-1	few	CATSRDRARQNTEAFF	TGTGCCACCAGCAGAGATCGTGCCAGACAGAACACTGAAGCTTTCTTT
TRBV6-5	TRBD2	TRBJ2-1	few	CASSLAGGDYNEQFF	TGTGCCAGCAGTCTAGCGGGGGGGGACTACAATGAGCAGTTCTTC
TRBV18	NA	TRBJ2-1	NA	CASLGGSYNEQFF	TGTGCCAGCTTGGGGGGCTCCTACAATGAGCAGTTCTTC
TRBV28	TRBD1	TRBJ2-7	once	CASSFFDRGYEQYF	TGTGCCAGCAGTTTCTTCGACAGGGGCTACGAGCAGTACTTC
TRBV19	NA	TRBJ1-5	few	CASSEVNQPQHF	TGTGCCAGTAGTGAGGTGAATCAGCCCCAGCATTTT
TRBV5-6	NA	TRBJ1-2	NA	CASSLTGFYGYTF	TGTGCCAGCAGCTTGACAGGGTTCTATGGCTACACCTTC
TRBV2	TRBD1	TRBJ2-7	NA	CASNPTGGYEQYF	TGTGCCAGCAACCCCACAGGGGGCTACGAGCAGTACTTC
TRBV7-2	NA	TRBJ2-5	few	CASSQSYRETQYF	TGTGCCAGCAGCCAATCCTACCGAGAGACCCAGTACTTC